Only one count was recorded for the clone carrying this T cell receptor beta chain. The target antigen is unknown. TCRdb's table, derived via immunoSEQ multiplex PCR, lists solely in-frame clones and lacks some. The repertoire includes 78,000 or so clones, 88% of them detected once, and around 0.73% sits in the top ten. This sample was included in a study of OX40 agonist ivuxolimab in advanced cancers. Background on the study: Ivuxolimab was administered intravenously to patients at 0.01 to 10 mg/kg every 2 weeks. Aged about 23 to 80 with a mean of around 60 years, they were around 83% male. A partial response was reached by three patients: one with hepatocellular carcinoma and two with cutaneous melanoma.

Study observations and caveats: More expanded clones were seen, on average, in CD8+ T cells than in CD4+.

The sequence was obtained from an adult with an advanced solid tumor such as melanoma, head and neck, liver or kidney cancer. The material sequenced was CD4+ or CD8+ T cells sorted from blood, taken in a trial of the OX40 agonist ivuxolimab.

For the CDR3, the DNA is TGTGCCAGCAGCCCTCGGAGGGGGGACGGCGCTGAAGCTTTCTTT. Encoded protein: CASSPRRGDGAEAFF. V gene TRBV5-5 combines with J gene TRBJ1-1; perhaps TRBD1 as D (6 bases). Germline CDR1 is SGHKS and CDR2 is YYEKEE (reference sequence). The CDR3 contains 15 residues. V lost 4 bases and J lost 6, with 19 bases in between.